This is a list of T cell receptor beta chains from one sample in a study of blood T cell repertoires in COVID-19. Sequencing was performed with immunoSEQ multiplex PCR; in TCRdb, only in-frame clones are kept and a portion is missing. The table shows about 190,000 clones, with approximately 78% occurring only once. Material for sequencing was peripheral blood. The receptor set was obtained from a woman aged 80 or over with active or convalescent COVID-19. CDR3s include the opening cysteine and the closing phenylalanine or tryptophan. D genes are given only for firm matches. Clone sizes are given selectively: once, few, many, or a class where the clone is expanded.

TRBV10-3	TRBD1	-	TRBJ1-1	CAISESRGTGGNTEAFF	TGTGCCATCAGTGAGTCGAGGGGGACAGGGGGCAACACTGAAGCTTTCTTT
TRBV7-2	-	-	TRBJ2-7	CASSLPQGNHHEQYF	TGTGCCAGCAGCTTGCCACAGGGAAATCACCACGAGCAGTACTTC
TRBV6-5	-	-	TRBJ2-2	CASSYTGANTGELFF	TGTGCCAGCAGTTACACCGGGGCGAACACCGGGGAGCTGTTTTTT
TRBV30	-	-	TRBJ1-2	CASGQGYGYTF	TGTGCCTCCGGTCAGGGTTATGGCTACACCTTC
TRBV6-2/TRBV6-3	TRBD1	-	TRBJ1-1	CASSYSVRGPNTEAFF	TGTGCCAGCAGTTACTCGGTCAGGGGGCCGAACACTGAAGCTTTCTTT
TRBV5-1	TRBD1	-	TRBJ1-1	CASSLTGAEAFF	TGCGCCAGCAGCCTGACAGGGGCTGAAGCTTTCTTT
TRBV11-2	-	once	TRBJ1-1	CASSLMGMATEAFF	TGTGCCAGCAGCCTCATGGGCATGGCGACTGAAGCTTTCTTT
TRBV7-9	TRBD1	-	TRBJ2-1	CVSSYWTGPYNEQFF	TGTGTCAGCAGCTACTGGACAGGACCCTACAATGAGCAGTTCTTC
TRBV28	TRBD1	-	TRBJ2-2	CATTGARTGELFF	TGTGCCACCACAGGGGCGCGGACCGGGGAGCTGTTTTTT
TRBV12-3/TRBV12-4	-	-	TRBJ1-1	CASSPRTEAFF	TGTGCCAGCAGCCCGAGGACTGAAGCTTTCTTT
TRBV14	-	-	TRBJ1-1	CASSYQHLRGEEAFF	TGTGCCAGCAGCTACCAACATCTCAGGGGAGAAGAAGCTTTCTTT
TRBV7-2	TRBD1	once	TRBJ2-7	CASSLSRGPSYEQYF	TGTGCCAGCAGCTTAAGCAGGGGGCCTTCCTACGAGCAGTACTTC
TRBV2	-	-	TRBJ2-7	CASKRTHYEQYF	TGTGCCAGCAAGAGGACTCACTACGAGCAGTACTTC
TRBV3-1/TRBV3-2	-	-	TRBJ2-1	CASSQDLGATTYNEQFF	TGTGCCAGCAGCCAAGATCTCGGTGCAACGACCTACAATGAGCAGTTCTTC
TRBV28	-	-	TRBJ2-5	CASSSPPGRRRDQYF	TGTGCCAGCAGTTCCCCTCCCGGCCGGCGGAGGGACCAGTACTTC
TRBV19	TRBD1	-	TRBJ1-5	CASSPGQGAYSNQPQHF	TGTGCCAGTAGCCCGGGACAGGGGGCCTATAGCAACCAGCCCCAGCATTTT
TRBV6-5	TRBD1	once	TRBJ1-2	CASIPPTGINGYTF	TGTGCCAGCATCCCCCCGACAGGGATCAATGGCTACACCTTC
TRBV19	TRBD1	-	TRBJ1-1	CASSTGQGLEAFF	TGTGCCAGTAGTACAGGACAGGGGCTTGAAGCTTTCTTT
TRBV7-9	TRBD1	-	TRBJ1-5	CASSLMGTGNQPQHF	TGTGCCAGCAGCTTAATGGGGACAGGGAATCAGCCCCAGCATTTT
TRBV4-1	-	-	TRBJ1-5	CASSQTPLQGNQPQHF	TGCGCCAGCAGCCAAACCCCCTTACAGGGCAATCAGCCCCAGCATTTT
TRBV28	TRBD1	-	TRBJ1-5	CASSPRTGQPQHF	TGTGCCAGCAGTCCCAGGACAGGGCAGCCCCAGCATTTT
TRBV6-5	-	-	TRBJ2-5	CASIPFLSETQYF	TGTGCCAGCATCCCCTTCCTCTCGGAGACCCAGTACTTC
TRBV6-5	TRBD2	-	TRBJ2-1	CASSYSRGGASGEQFF	TGTGCCAGCAGTTACTCTCGCGGGGGGGCTTCGGGTGAGCAGTTCTTC
TRBV30	-	-	TRBJ2-3	CAWRQRGSSTDTQYF	TGTGCCTGGAGGCAACGGGGATCTAGCACAGATACGCAGTATTTT
TRBV7-9	TRBD1	-	TRBJ2-3	CASRYNRGTDTQYF	TGTGCCAGCCGCTACAACAGGGGGACAGATACGCAGTATTTT
TRBV2	-	-	TRBJ2-6	CASWRGLGSGANVLTF	TGTGCCAGTTGGCGGGGCCTAGGCTCTGGGGCCAACGTCCTGACTTTC
TRBV5-1	-	-	TRBJ2-1	CASSPAPGGSYNEQFF	TGCGCCAGCAGCCCGGCACCAGGGGGGTCCTACAATGAGCAGTTCTTC
TRBV6-1	TRBD2	-	TRBJ2-5	CASSGNGASGAPRTQYF	TGTGCCAGCAGTGGCAACGGGGCTAGCGGAGCCCCACGGACCCAGTACTTC
TRBV29-1	TRBD2	-	TRBJ2-3	CSSYGASGLTDTQYF	TGCAGCTCCTATGGGGCTAGCGGACTCACAGATACGCAGTATTTT
TRBV10-3	-	-	TRBJ2-7	CAISESGGGEIYEQYF	TGTGCCATCAGTGAGTCTGGAGGGGGCGAGATATACGAGCAGTACTTC
TRBV19	TRBD1	-	TRBJ1-1	CASSKGQGTVNTEAFF	TGTGCCAGTAGTAAAGGACAGGGGACGGTTAACACTGAAGCTTTCTTT
TRBV6-5	TRBD2	-	TRBJ2-5	CASSKGSGGQETQYF	TGTGCCAGCTCAAAAGGTTCGGGGGGCCAAGAGACCCAGTACTTC
TRBV12-3/TRBV12-4	-	many	TRBJ1-1	CASSPFMNTEAFF	TGTGCCAGCAGTCCATTCATGAACACTGAAGCTTTCTTT
TRBV18	-	-	TRBJ1-3	CASSPFAGDTGNTIYF	TGTGCCAGCTCACCTTTCGCGGGGGACACTGGAAACACCATATATTTT
TRBV19	-	-	TRBJ1-2	CASKDSRVSVEGYTF	TGTGCCAGTAAAGATTCCAGGGTATCCGTGGAAGGCTACACCTTC
TRBV28	-	-	TRBJ2-3	CASSRDSNTDTQYF	TGTGCCAGCAGCCGGGACTCCAACACAGATACGCAGTATTTT
TRBV2	-	once	TRBJ1-2	CASSEAPRENYGYTF	TGTGCCAGCAGTGAAGCGCCCCGAGAGAACTATGGCTACACCTTC
TRBV28	-	-	TRBJ1-1	CASAGPGGRTEAFF	TGTGCCAGCGCCGGTCCGGGGGGTAGGACTGAAGCTTTCTTT
TRBV2	TRBD1	once	TRBJ1-1	CASSADRGNTEAFF	TGTGCCAGCAGTGCGGACAGGGGGAACACTGAAGCTTTCTTT
TRBV7-2	-	-	TRBJ1-3	CASSLAGARGNTIYF	TGTGCCAGCAGCTTAGCGGGGGCGCGTGGAAACACCATATATTTT
TRBV19	-	once	TRBJ1-5	CASTLDSRNQPQHF	TGTGCCAGTACCTTGGACTCTCGCAATCAGCCCCAGCATTTT
TRBV6-5	-	once	TRBJ1-2	CASSFTMANYGYTF	TGTGCCAGCAGCTTCACTATGGCCAACTATGGCTACACCTTC
TRBV28	TRBD1	-	TRBJ2-6	CASSLMDRVPSGANVLTF	TGTGCCAGCAGTTTGATGGACAGGGTCCCCTCTGGGGCCAACGTCCTGACTTTC
TRBV5-1	-	-	TRBJ2-1	CASSHPGAGYNEQFF	TGCGCCAGCAGCCATCCGGGAGCGGGCTACAATGAGCAGTTCTTC
TRBV14	-	-	TRBJ2-7	CASSQQGQGPREQYF	TGTGCCAGCAGCCAACAGGGGCAGGGGCCTAGAGAGCAGTACTTC
TRBV30	TRBD2	-	TRBJ2-3	CAWKQSGGYQDTQYF	TGTGCCTGGAAGCAAAGCGGGGGGTATCAAGATACGCAGTATTTT
TRBV19	-	-	TRBJ1-2	CASSMGVGRTNYGYTF	TGTGCCAGTAGTATGGGTGTGGGCAGGACTAACTATGGCTACACCTTC
TRBV7-2	-	few	TRBJ2-3	CASAEGGRDTQYF	TGTGCCAGCGCCGAAGGAGGGAGAGATACGCAGTATTTT